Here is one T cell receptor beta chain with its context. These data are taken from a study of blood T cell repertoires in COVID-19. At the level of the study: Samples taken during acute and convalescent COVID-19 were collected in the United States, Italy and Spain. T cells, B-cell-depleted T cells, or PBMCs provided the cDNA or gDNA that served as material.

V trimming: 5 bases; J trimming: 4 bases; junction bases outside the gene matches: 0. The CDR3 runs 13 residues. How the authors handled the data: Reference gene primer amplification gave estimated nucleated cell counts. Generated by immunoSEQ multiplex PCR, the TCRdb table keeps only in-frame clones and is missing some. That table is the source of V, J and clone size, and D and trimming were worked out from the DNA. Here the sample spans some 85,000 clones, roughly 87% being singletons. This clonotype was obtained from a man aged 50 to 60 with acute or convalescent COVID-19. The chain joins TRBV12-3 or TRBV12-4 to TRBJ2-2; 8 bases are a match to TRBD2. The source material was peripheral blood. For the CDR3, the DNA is TGTGCCAGCAGTCGGGGGGGCACCGGGGAGCTGTTTTTT. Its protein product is CASSRGGTGELFF.